This T cell receptor beta chain was retrieved from a study of shared clonotypes between healthy human individuals. Study results and limitations: Relative to clonotypes present in all four donors, those not shared had lower generation probabilities. Incompleteness in sorted-subset sequencing, despite large depth, was shown by rarefaction. Shared clonotypes: about 5% naive CD4, roughly 3.8% naive CD8, less than 2.5% memory CD4, under 0.45% memory CD8.

Terminally differentiated effector memory CD45RA+ cells were left out of the naive CD8 fraction, which was CD45RO-negative and positively selected for CCR7. With respect to this clone: Its antigen remains unknown.

Replicate PCRs run on sorted subsets employed 200 ng DNA, 25,000 to 35,000 T cell genomes. Assay: immunoSEQ multiplex PCR; the TCRdb copy retains only in-frame clones and omits some. The sample lists about 2.1 million clones; around 93% were seen once. Trimming left V 2 bases short and J 3 bases short, with 11 bases between. Germline-derived CDR1 and CDR2 are SGHVS and FNYEAQ. CDR3 length equals 15 residues. Sequences were obtained from naive CD8+ T cells from PBMCs. This clonotype was sampled from a man between 18 and 29 years old in good health. Some clones in this sample may be carry-over from other donors' samples. The V and J genes are TRBV7-6 and TRBJ1-5; D remains unclear. CDR3 protein: CASSLLSGTNQPQHF. CDR3 nucleotide sequence: TGTGCCAGCAGCTTATTATCCGGAACCAATCAGCCCCAGCATTTT.